This T cell receptor beta chain is from a study of vaccination effects on CD4 cells after COVID-19. General study points: Late in the post-vaccination period, infection-induced and vaccine-induced clones underwent marked clonal contraction.

The data were produced by immunoSEQ multiplex PCR, yet TCRdb's version contains in-frame clones alone and is incomplete. The table lists around 50,000 clones, over 60% of them singletons. CDR1 is SGHTA, CDR2 FQGNSA, per germline. The CDR3 runs to 15 residues. With 5 bases removed from V and 2 bases from J, the gap between germline ends came to 15 bases. Subsequent to 10 days of culture, CD4+ T cells were isolated. This individual tested PCR-positive for SARS-CoV-2 infection between March and December 2020. All study participants received two doses of BNT162b2 or mRNA-1273 vaccine. A remark on this clone: What it binds is not known.

Sequenced here: CD4+ T cells from PBMCs cultured without peptide, sampled after COVID-19 vaccination. The V and J genes are TRBV7-2 and TRBJ2-5, with D uncertain. This TCR was sampled from a human donor who had a prior SARS-CoV-2 infection. The CDR3 reads CASSHGYSGQETQYF. The CDR3 nucleotides read TGTGCCAGCAGCCACGGCTATTCAGGACAAGAGACCCAGTACTTC.